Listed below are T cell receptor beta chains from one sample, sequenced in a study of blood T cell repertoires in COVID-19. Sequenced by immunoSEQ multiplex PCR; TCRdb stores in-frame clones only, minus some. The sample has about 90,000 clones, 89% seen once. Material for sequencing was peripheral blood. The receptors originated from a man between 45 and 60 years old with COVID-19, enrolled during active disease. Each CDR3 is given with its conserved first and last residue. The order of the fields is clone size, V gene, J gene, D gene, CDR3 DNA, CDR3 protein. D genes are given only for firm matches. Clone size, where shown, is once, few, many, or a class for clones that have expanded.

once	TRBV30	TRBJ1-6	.	TGTGCCTGGAGTGTACTGCGTAATTCACCCCTCCACTTT	CAWSVLRNSPLHF
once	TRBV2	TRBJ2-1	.	TGTGCCAGCAATTTAGAGACAAACTCCTACAATGAGCAGTTCTTC	CASNLETNSYNEQFF
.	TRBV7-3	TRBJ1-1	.	TGTGCCAGCAGCTTACGACCAGGCTCCACTGAAGCTTTCTTT	CASSLRPGSTEAFF
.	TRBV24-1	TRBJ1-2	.	TGTGCCACCAGTGATTTCTTAGGCTACACCTTC	CATSDFLGYTF
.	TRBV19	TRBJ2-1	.	TGTGCCAGTACGCTCACGGCTCAGGGCAATGAGCAGTTCTTC	CASTLTAQGNEQFF
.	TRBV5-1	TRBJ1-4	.	TGCGCCAGCAGCTTGTCCAGGGGAGAGGAAAAACTGTTTTTT	CASSLSRGEEKLFF
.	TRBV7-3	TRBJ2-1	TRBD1	TGTGCCAGCAGCCCGGGGACAGGGGATGAGCAGTTCTTC	CASSPGTGDEQFF
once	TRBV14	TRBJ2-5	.	TGTGCCAGCGCGGGCTTCCAAGAGACCCAGTACTTC	CASAGFQETQYF
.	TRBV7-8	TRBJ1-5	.	TGTGCCAGCAGCTTACAGGGTTTGACCCAGCATTTT	CASSLQGLTQHF
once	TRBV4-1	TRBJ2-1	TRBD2	TGCGCCAGCAGCCAACTAGCGGGGGGACTCAATGAGCAGTTCTTC	CASSQLAGGLNEQFF
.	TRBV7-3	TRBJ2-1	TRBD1	TGTGCCAGCAGCCTGACCGGGACAGGGTATGAGCAGTTCTTC	CASSLTGTGYEQFF
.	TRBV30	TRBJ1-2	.	TGTGCCGAAAGATCCTCGGGACACTCCAGTGGGAGCTACACCTTC	CAERSSGHSSGSYTF
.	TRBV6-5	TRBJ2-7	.	TGTGCCAGCAGTTGGACTGACGCCTACGAGCAGTACTTC	CASSWTDAYEQYF
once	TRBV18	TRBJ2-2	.	TGTGCCAGCTCACCAGCTCAGGGGTGGAACACCGGGGAGCTGTTTTTT	CASSPAQGWNTGELFF
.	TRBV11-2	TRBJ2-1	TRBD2	TGTGCCAGCAGCTTAGCCGGGGGGGCCTTCTACAATGAGCAGTTCTTC	CASSLAGGAFYNEQFF
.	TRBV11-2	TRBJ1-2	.	TGTGCCAGCAGCGAAAACAGGAATGGCTACACCTTC	CASSENRNGYTF
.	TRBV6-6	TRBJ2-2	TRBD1	TGTGCCAGCAGTTACAGCAGGGGGCCGAACACCGGGGAGCTGTTTTTT	CASSYSRGPNTGELFF
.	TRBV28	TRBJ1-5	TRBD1	TGTGCCAGCAGACAAACAGGGGGCCCCAATCAGCCCCAGCATTTT	CASRQTGGPNQPQHF
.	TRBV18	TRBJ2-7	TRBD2	TGTGCCAGCTCACCAATAACCCTAGCGGGGGCCATCTACTACGAGCAGTACTTC	CASSPITLAGAIYYEQYF
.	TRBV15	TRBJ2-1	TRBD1	TGTGCCACCAGCAGAGGGGAGGGACAGGGGGCTTTCAATGAGCAGTTCTTC	CATSRGEGQGAFNEQFF
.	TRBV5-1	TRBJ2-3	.	TGCGCCAGCAGCTCGGGGCGGGGAGATACGCAGTATTTT	CASSSGRGDTQYF
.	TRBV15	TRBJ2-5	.	TGTGCCACCAGCAGAGATCCGGGGGAGACCCAGTACTTC	CATSRDPGETQYF
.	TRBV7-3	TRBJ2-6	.	TGTGCCAGCAGCTTTACTGGGGCCAACGTCCTGACTTTC	CASSFTGANVLTF
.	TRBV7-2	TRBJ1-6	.	TGTGCCAGCAGCTCCGGACAGAATTCACCCCTCCACTTT	CASSSGQNSPLHF
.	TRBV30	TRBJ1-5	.	TGTGCCTGGAGTGTAATCCATCGCGGGCCCCAGCATTTT	CAWSVIHRGPQHF
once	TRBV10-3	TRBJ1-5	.	TGTGCCATCAGCCCGGCAGGCGATCAGCCCCAGCATTTT	CAISPAGDQPQHF
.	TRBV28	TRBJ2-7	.	TGTGCCAGCAGCATCCTGGACAGTCCTCACGAGCAGTACTTC	CASSILDSPHEQYF
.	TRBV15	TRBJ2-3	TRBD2	TGTGCCACCAGCTTAGGCGGGGGTTCCACAGATACGCAGTATTTT	CATSLGGGSTDTQYF
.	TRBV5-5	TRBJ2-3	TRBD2	TGTGCCAGCAGCTGGAGCGGGGGGAACACAGATACGCAGTATTTT	CASSWSGGNTDTQYF
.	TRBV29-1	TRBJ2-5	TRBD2	TGCAGCGTTTACGGACTAGCGGGGGACCAAGAGACCCAGTACTTC	CSVYGLAGDQETQYF
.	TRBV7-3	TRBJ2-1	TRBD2	TGTGCCAGCAGCCCACAAGCGGGGGCTGTGGATGAGCAGTTCTTC	CASSPQAGAVDEQFF
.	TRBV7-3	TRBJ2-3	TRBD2	TGTGCCAGCAGCGAAGGACTAGCGGGGGGGCCGACAGATACGCAGTATTTT	CASSEGLAGGPTDTQYF
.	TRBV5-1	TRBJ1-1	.	TGCGCCAGCACCGAACAGTCGAACACTGAAGCTTTCTTT	CASTEQSNTEAFF
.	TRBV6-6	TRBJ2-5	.	TGTGCCAGCAGTTACTCCATGACAGCCAAAGAGACCCAGTACTTC	CASSYSMTAKETQYF
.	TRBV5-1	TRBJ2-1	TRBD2	TGCGCCAGCAGCTTGGCCCCTAGCGGGGGGGCCACTTTTTCCTACAATGAGCAGTTCTTC	CASSLAPSGGATFSYNEQFF
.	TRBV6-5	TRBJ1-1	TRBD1	TGTGCCAGCAGGCAGACAGGGGGTGGGAACACTGAAGCTTTCTTT	CASRQTGGGNTEAFF
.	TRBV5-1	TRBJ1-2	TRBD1	TGCGCCAGCAGCGGACAGGGGGCCCTACCTAACTATGGCTACACCTTC	CASSGQGALPNYGYTF
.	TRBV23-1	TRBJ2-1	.	TGCGCCAGCACTAAAGGCCGGGACTCTAGCTCCTACAATGAGCAGTTCTTC	CASTKGRDSSSYNEQFF
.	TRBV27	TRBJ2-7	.	TGTGCCAGCAGTTTATCGTTCCACACAGAGCAGTACTTC	CASSLSFHTEQYF
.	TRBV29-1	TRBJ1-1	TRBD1	TGCAGCGTTGCTTGGACAGGATCCGAAGCTTTCTTT	CSVAWTGSEAFF
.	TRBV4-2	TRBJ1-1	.	TGTGCCAGCAGCCAATTGGGAGTCACTGAAGCTTTCTTT	CASSQLGVTEAFF
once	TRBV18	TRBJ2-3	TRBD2	TGTGCCAGCTCACCGAGGACTAGCGGGGCAACAGATACGCAGTATTTT	CASSPRTSGATDTQYF
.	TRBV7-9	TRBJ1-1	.	TGTGCCAGCAGCTTAGGATTGGTGCTCGGGGCTTTCTTT	CASSLGLVLGAFF
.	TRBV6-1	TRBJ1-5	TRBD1	TGTGCCAGCAGTGCAACACAGGGGGCGTCGGGCAATCAGCCCCAGCATTTT	CASSATQGASGNQPQHF
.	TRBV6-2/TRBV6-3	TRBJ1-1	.	TGTGCCAGCAGTTTCCACTCCTCGAACACTGAAGCTTTCTTT	CASSFHSSNTEAFF
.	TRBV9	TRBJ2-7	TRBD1	TGTGCCAGCAGTACCGGGACAGGGGCGTCCTACGAGCAGTACTTC	CASSTGTGASYEQYF
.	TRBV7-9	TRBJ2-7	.	TGTGCCAGCAGCCAAGAACAGGTCGGAGAGCAGTACTTC	CASSQEQVGEQYF
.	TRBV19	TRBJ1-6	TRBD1	TGTGCCACCGGAGAGGGGACAGGGGTTCCACCCCTCCACTTT	CATGEGTGVPPLHF
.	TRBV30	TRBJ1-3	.	TGTGCCTGGAAAAATCAGGGGTCTGGAAACACCATATATTTT	CAWKNQGSGNTIYF
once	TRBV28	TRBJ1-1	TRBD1	TGTGCCAGCAGTATCCAACAGGGGCGGGGAGCTTTCTTT	CASSIQQGRGAFF
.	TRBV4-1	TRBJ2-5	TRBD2	TGCGCCAGCAGCCAAGCCCCAGGGACTAGCGGGGGAGTTGAGACCCAGTACTTC	CASSQAPGTSGGVETQYF
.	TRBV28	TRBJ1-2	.	TGTGCCAGCAGCAGACAACGCACCTATGGCTACACCTTC	CASSRQRTYGYTF
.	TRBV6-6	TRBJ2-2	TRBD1	TGTGCCAGCAGCCGACAGGGGCCGGACACCGGGGAGCTGTTTTTT	CASSRQGPDTGELFF
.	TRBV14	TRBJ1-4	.	TGTGCCAGCAGCCGCAACTTGGGGGCGAATGAAAAACTGTTTTTT	CASSRNLGANEKLFF
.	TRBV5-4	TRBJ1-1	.	TGTGCCAGCAGCTCCCCGGACTCTTTCCTGAACACTGAAGCTTTCTTT	CASSSPDSFLNTEAFF
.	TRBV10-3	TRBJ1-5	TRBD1	TGTGCCATCAGTGATTCAGGGGGAAGGGGTAGCAATCAGCCCCAGCATTTT	CAISDSGGRGSNQPQHF
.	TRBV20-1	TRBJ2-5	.	TGCAGTGCTAGTGGGAACGCGGTAGAGACCCAGTACTTC	CSASGNAVETQYF
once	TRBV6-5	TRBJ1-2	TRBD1	TGTGCCAGCAGTTACTCGGGGACAGGATACAACTATGGCTACACCTTC	CASSYSGTGYNYGYTF